This entry is about one T cell receptor beta chain. The antigen remains unidentified. The PCR ran on 60 Vbeta and 13 Jbeta primers. Clones were sequenced by immunoSEQ multiplex PCR, and TCRdb holds only the in-frame ones, with some missing. The sample gives 190,000 or so clones, around 86% of which show up once; roughly 10% is in the top ten. Trimming removed 11 bases at V and 4 bases at J, with 11 bases between. There are 11 residues in the CDR3. Germline-derived CDR1 and CDR2 are MNHNY and SVGAGI (reference sequence). The data stem from a study of cytomegalovirus exposure and HLA in healthy donors. Findings of the study overall: Some V segments, TRBV6-2 and TRBV6-3 among them, were indistinguishable and were therefore excluded.

V gene TRBV6-6 combines with J gene TRBJ1-2; D is uncertain. The sequencing input was PBMCs. This clonotype was sampled from a woman in her forties or fifties in good health and CMV-seropositive. The chain's CDR3 is CAGGLRYGYTF. The CDR3 DNA follows: TGTGCCGGCGGACTGCGCTATGGCTACACCTTC.